This passage covers 9 T cell receptor beta chains from one sample sequenced in a study of CD8+CD57+ T cells in acquired aplastic anemia. CD8+CD57+ cell expansion had been shown by flow cytometry in patients chosen for sequencing. Both TCR beta VDJ combination and CDR3 sequence profiling were carried out. Genomic DNA was the template for this profiling. TCRdb re-analysed the reads in MiXCR, keeping a single row per CDR3 protein. Of 75,000 to 80,000 distinct CDR3 sequences listed, 55% to 75% were seen once; the top ten hold around 80%. The sample comprised sorted CD4+, CD8+, or CD8+CD57+ T cells (not recorded which) from PBMCs. The receptor source for this set is a human donor with aplastic anemia.

The CDR3 loop is CATTPDSSGANVLTF. CDR3 DNA: TGTGCCACCACCCCGGACAGCTCTGGGGCCAACGTCCTGACTTTC. The chain combines TRBV15 with TRBJ2-6; D might be TRBD1 (6 bases). The CDR3 spans 15 residues. CDR1 and CDR2 from the germline V gene are LNHNV and YYDKDF (reference sequence). The V end lost 7 bases, the J end lost 0 bases, and 10 bases lay between the germline ends.

This sequence joins TRBV6-5 and TRBJ1-5; D remains ambiguous. The CDR3 spans 12 residues. V was shortened by 4 bases and J by 4 bases, with 5 bases between the two germline ends. The germline V gene encodes CDR1 MNHEY and CDR2 SVGAGI. In DNA form, the CDR3 reads TGTGCCAGCAGTTCTCCGAATCAGCCCCAGCATTTT. This gives the protein CASSSPNQPQHF.

The CDR3 here is CASIDVGAGGYTF. The CDR3 region has the DNA TGTGCCAGCATCGATGTAGGGGCTGGTGGCTACACCTTC. The rearrangement links TRBV7-8 to TRBJ1-2; the D gene is possibly TRBD1 (5 bases). This CDR3 comprises 13 residues. Looked up from germline, CDR1 is SGHVS and CDR2 is FQNEAQ. Trimming removed 7 bases at V and 7 bases at J, with 16 bases between.

This chain joins TRBV24-1 and TRBJ2-7, with 7 nucleotides matching TRBD1. Per germline, CDR1 KGHDR and CDR2 SFDVKD. V was pared by 2 bases and J by 4 bases, with 7 bases of the junction left unmatched. The CDR3 totals 15 residues. CDR3 residues: CATSDSETGWYEQYF. The CDR3 bases are TGTGCCACCAGTGATTCGGAGACAGGGTGGTACGAGCAGTACTTC.

The rearrangement links TRBV20-1 to TRBJ2-7; TRBD2 is a possible D gene (6 bases). The tail of the sequence fits TRBJ2-1 better, so the J call may be wrong. The CDR3 contains 14 residues. CDR1 and CDR2 (germline): DFQATT, SNEGSKA (reference sequence). The DNA for the CDR3 is TGCAGCGCACCCGGGACTGGAGGGGCGGATGAGCAGTTCTTC. The encoded protein is CSAPGTGGADEQFF.

The V call is TRBV19, the J call TRBJ1-3; D call uncertain. V lost 6 bases, J lost 0 bases, and 6 bases lay in between. This CDR3 comprises 13 residues. From germline, CDR1 is LNHDA and CDR2 SQIVND (reference sequence). CDR3 nucleotide sequence: TGTGCCAGTAGAGGCAGCTCTGGAAACACCATATATTTT. Translating gives CASRGSSGNTIYF.

The V gene is TRBV29-1, the J gene TRBJ2-3; no reliable D call. The V gene lost 4 bases and the J gene lost 2 bases, with 7 bases spanning the gap. This CDR3 contains 12 residues. Germline loops: CDR1 SQVTM, CDR2 ANQGSEA. CDR3 in amino acids: CSVGQNTDTQYF. The CDR3 nucleotides read TGCAGCGTTGGGCAGAACACAGATACGCAGTATTTT.

CDR3 loop: CASSSGRAKFGELFF. In nucleotides, the CDR3 is TGTGCCAGCAGCTCCGGGAGGGCCAAGTTCGGGGAGCTGTTTTTT. The chain has TRBV5-4 and TRBJ2-2, with TRBD2 matching over 8 bases. The V gene's germline CDR1 is SGHNT and CDR2 YYREEE (reference sequence). With V trimmed by 3 bases and J by 7 bases, 8 bases remained unmatched. The CDR3 has 15 amino acids. The full variable domain, with the rest looked up from reference TRBV5-4 and TRBJ2-2, is ETGVTQSPTHLIKTRGQQVTLRCSSQSGHNTVSWYQQALGQGPQFIFQYYREEENGRGNFPPRFSGLQFPNYSSELNVNALELDDSALYLCASSSGRAKFGELFFGEGSRLTVL.

The V gene is TRBV5-1, the J gene TRBJ2-7; D not certain. From germline, CDR1 is SGHRS and CDR2 YFSETQ. V lost 3 bases, J lost 5 bases, and 12 bases lay in between. This CDR3 contains 13 residues. CDR3 coding DNA: TGCGCCAGCAGCTCCTCTTGGGGTGACGAGCAGTACTTC. The encoded protein is CASSSSWGDEQYF. Supplemented by reference TRBV5-1 and TRBJ2-7, the full variable domain reads KAGVTQTPRYLIKTRGQQVTLSCSPISGHRSVSWYQQTPGQGLQFLFEYFSETQRNKGNFPGRFSGRQFSNSRSEMNVSTLELGDSALYLCASSSSWGDEQYFGPGTRLTVT.